The present entry profiles one TCR beta chain with its context. Its antigen is not identified. A read error may produce the germline difference seen at one junction end. The sample originates from a study of beta chain features in type 1 diabetes. Sequencing targeted expressed TCRB transcripts, as all isolated RNA had been reverse transcribed. Repertoires were generated with immunoSEQ multiplex PCR, while TCRdb's copy carries only in-frame clones and drops some. The sample yields about 290,000 clones, under 8.5% seen once. Findings of the study overall: Diminished insertions and augmented deletions at VDJ junctions characterized type 1 diabetes patients. The study found that naive, central memory and Treg TCRB repertoires appeared more similar in patients than in healthy donors. Sequencing the cDNA could make cells with high TCR expression show up more than they should.

Material for sequencing was central memory CD4+ T cells from blood. This sequence was found in a woman in her late teens or twenties in good health.

CDR3 nucleotide sequence: TGTGCCGGCAGGGGGCCAAATCAGCCCCAGCATTTT. This sequence encodes CAGRGPNQPQHF. The chain combines TRBV28 with TRBJ1-5, with 8 bases matching TRBD1. Germline V gene sequence: CDR1 MDHEN, CDR2 SYDVKM. The CDR3 runs 12 residues.